This T cell receptor beta chain was profiled in a study of blood T cells in healthy people across ages. Study findings and constraints: Aged donors had fewer naive CD4+ cells and lower diversity than long-lived donors.

As to this clonotype: Its specificity is not known.

V lost 5 bases, J lost 4 bases, and 14 bases lay in between. This CDR3 contains 14 residues. Germline CDR1 and CDR2: SNHLY and FYNNEI. Drawn from each donor were around 10 milliliters of peripheral blood. PBMCs numbering at least 6.5 million were isolated per sample. With a J-beta primer mix and a sample-barcoded 5' primer, a second PCR ran about 7 to 11 cycles. Every individual sample yielded 2.5 million or more paired-end reads (each containing CDR3). A single record per CDR3 protein comes from TCRdb applying MiXCR to the 5' RACE reads. The sample yields 700,000 to 950,000 distinct CDR3 sequences, more than 40% seen once.

This TCR was sampled from a woman in her sixties or seventies in good health. The sequenced sample consisted of blood. J is TRBJ1-1 and V is TRBV2; TRBD1 might be the D (5 bases). The CDR3 region is CASSLLDSTTEAFF. CDR3 sequence (DNA): TGTGCCAGCAGTCTACTCGACAGTACCACTGAAGCTTTCTTT.